This T cell receptor beta chain was profiled in a study of early stage breast cancer tumors. Study conclusions and caveats: Unsorted bulk genomic DNA sequencing lacked pairing and functional marker data.

Of note for this clone: Its antigen remains unidentified.

With 4 bases clipped from V and 3 bases from J, the junction kept 7 bases outside the gene matches. Germline CDR1 is SGHRS and CDR2 is YFSETQ. CDR3 size: 17 residues. Clones were read by immunoSEQ multiplex PCR, and TCRdb kept only the in-frame ones, dropping some. The repertoire has 35,000 to 45,000 clones, over 65% of them found once; the top ten carry roughly 7.4%. The chain carries TRBV5-1 and TRBJ2-7; TRBD2 agrees at 16 bases. Sample: blood. This receptor was identified in a person between 60 and 70 years old with breast cancer. CDR3 residues: CASSRGLAGGPRYEQYF. The CDR3 DNA follows: TGCGCCAGCAGCAGGGGACTAGCGGGAGGGCCACGCTACGAGCAGTACTTC.